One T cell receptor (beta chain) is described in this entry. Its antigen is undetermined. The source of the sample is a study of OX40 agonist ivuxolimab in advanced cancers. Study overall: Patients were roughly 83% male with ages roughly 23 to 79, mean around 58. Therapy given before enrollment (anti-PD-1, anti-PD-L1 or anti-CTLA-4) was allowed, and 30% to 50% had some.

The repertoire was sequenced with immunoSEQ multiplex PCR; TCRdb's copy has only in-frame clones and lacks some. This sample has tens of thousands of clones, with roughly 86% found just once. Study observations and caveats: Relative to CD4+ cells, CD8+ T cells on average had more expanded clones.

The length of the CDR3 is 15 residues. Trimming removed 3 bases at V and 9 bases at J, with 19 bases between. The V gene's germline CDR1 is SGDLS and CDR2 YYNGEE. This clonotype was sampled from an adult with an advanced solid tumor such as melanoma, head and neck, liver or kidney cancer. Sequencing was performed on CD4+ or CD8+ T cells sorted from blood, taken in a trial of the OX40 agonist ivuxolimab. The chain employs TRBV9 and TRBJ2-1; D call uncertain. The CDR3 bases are TGTGCCAGCAGCGAGGTCTTAGCCCCGGGTAGTGAGCAGTTCTTC. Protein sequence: CASSEVLAPGSEQFF.